This entry lists 16 T cell receptor beta chains sequenced from one sample in a study of blood T cell repertoires in COVID-19. Method: immunoSEQ multiplex PCR; TCRdb's copy keeps in-frame clones and lacks some. Seen here are fewer than 600,000 clones, around 87% observed once, and the top ten hold around 1.9%. Sequenced sample: PBMCs or T cells enriched from blood (not recorded which). The receptors originated from a woman aged 40-49 years who had recovered from COVID-19.

The rearrangement joins TRBV5-6 to TRBJ2-3; 8 bases match TRBD1. The V gene's germline CDR1 is SGHDT and CDR2 YYEEEE. This CDR3 is 15 amino acids long. V lost 4 bases to trimming and J lost 5 bases; unmatched junction nucleotides: 9. As DNA, the CDR3 is TGTGCCAGCAGCCCAGACAGGGGTCGTAGAGATACGCAGTATTTT. Translating gives CASSPDRGRRDTQYF.

V gene TRBV27 combines with J gene TRBJ2-1, with TRBD2 identical over 7 bases. This CDR3 region has 17 residues. V lost 5 bases and J lost 8; bases outside the gene matches: 18. Germline V gene data show CDR1 as MNHEY and CDR2 as SMNVEV (reference sequence). The CDR3 DNA reads TGTGCCAGCAGTCCCCGGCTAGCGGCGCGCCCACTATATGAGCAGTTCTTC. Protein product: CASSPRLAARPLYEQFF.

V gene TRBV10-3 combines with J gene TRBJ1-4; 8 bases align to TRBD1. The CDR3 extends over 17 amino acids. After removal of 11 bases from V and 4 bases from J, the junction contained 18 bases not matched to a gene. CDR1 and CDR2 (germline): ENHRY, SYGVKD. CDR3 loop: CAVGTGRNGPRNEKLFF. For the CDR3, the DNA is TGTGCCGTCGGGACAGGCCGTAATGGGCCCCGTAATGAAAAACTGTTTTTT.

V and J are TRBV19 and TRBJ1-5; D unclear. Trimming cost V 3 bases and J 0 bases, with 6 bases left between them. From germline, CDR1 is LNHDA and CDR2 SQIVND (reference sequence). The CDR3 totals 14 residues. The CDR3, as DNA: TGTGCCAGTAGTATCGTCGGTAGCAATCAGCCCCAGCATTTT. This encodes CASSIVGSNQPQHF. Based on the CDR3 plus reference TRBV19 and TRBJ1-5, the full variable domain is DGGITQSPKYLFRKEGQNVTLSCEQNLNHDAMYWYRQDPGQGLRLIYYSQIVNDFQKGDIAEGYSVSREKKESFPLTVTSAQKNPTAFYLCASSIVGSNQPQHFGDGTRLSIL.

This clone was picked up one time. V usage is TRBV11-2 and J usage is TRBJ1-1, with D tentatively TRBD1 (5 bases). The CDR3 has 14 amino acids. V lost 5 bases to trimming and J lost 4 bases, with 14 bases between them. Germline CDR1 reads SGHAT; CDR2 reads FQNNGV. The CDR3 DNA follows: TGTGCCAGCAGCCCAACCCGGGGGACCACTGAAGCTTTCTTT. This encodes CASSPTRGTTEAFF. The whole variable domain, filled in from reference TRBV11-2 and TRBJ1-1, reads EAGVAQSPRYKIIEKRQSVAFWCNPISGHATLYWYQQILGQGPKLLIQFQNNGVVDDSQLPKDRFSAERLKGVDSTLKIQPAKLEDSAVYLCASSPTRGTTEAFFGQGTRLTVV.

The chain joins TRBV10-3 to TRBJ1-5, with D perhaps matching TRBD1 (6 bases). Germline loops: CDR1 ENHRY, CDR2 SYGVKD. CDR3 length: 14 amino acids. The V end was cut by 3 bases, the J end by 6 bases, with 12 bases between. CDR3 amino acids: CAISEGGGSQPQHF. The CDR3 DNA is TGTGCCATCAGTGAAGGGGGAGGGAGTCAGCCCCAGCATTTT.

The rearrangement links TRBV27 to TRBJ1-1, with a tentative D call TRBD1 (6 bases). This CDR3 is built from 17 residues. The germline V and J ends were trimmed by 5 bases and 0 bases, with 19 bases remaining between them. Germline V gene data show CDR1 as MNHEY and CDR2 as SMNVEV (reference sequence). The CDR3 region is CASSRETGFLMNTEAFF. The CDR3 coding sequence is TGTGCCAGCAGTCGAGAAACAGGGTTCTTAATGAACACTGAAGCTTTCTTT.

This chain joins TRBV2 and TRBJ2-2, with 9 bases identical to TRBD1. CDR3 length: 15 amino acids. Trimming removed 7 bases from V and 4 bases from J; junction bases left unmatched: 7. Germline V gene lookup returns CDR1 SNHLY and CDR2 FYNNEI. CDR3 sequence reads: CASTRDRGGTGELFF. The CDR3 region has the DNA TGTGCCAGCACGAGAGACAGGGGGGGCACCGGGGAGCTGTTTTTT.

V gene TRBV28 combines with J gene TRBJ2-7; 9 nucleotides match TRBD1. This CDR3 region has 15 residues. V lost 5 bases to trimming and J lost 4 bases; unmatched junction nucleotides: 9. Germline V gives CDR1 MDHEN, CDR2 SYDVKM. Written as DNA, the CDR3 is TGTGCCAGCAGTACCCCCGGGACAGGGTGGTACGAGCAGTACTTC. Protein: CASSTPGTGWYEQYF.

The chain joins TRBV11-2 to TRBJ1-2; TRBD1 is a possible D gene (5 bases). Trimming left V 0 bases short and J 2 bases short, with 10 bases between. This CDR3 is built from 15 residues. The germline gives CDR1 SGHAT, CDR2 FQNNGV. The CDR3 sequence is CASSLERQINYGYTF. In nucleotides, the CDR3 is TGTGCCAGCAGCTTAGAGAGACAGATAAACTATGGCTACACCTTC.

This sequence joins TRBV5-5 and TRBJ2-2; 8 positions agree with TRBD2. J gave up 2 bases and V 4 bases, and 7 bases lay outside the gene matches. CDR3 length: 16 amino acids. Germline CDR1 and CDR2: SGHKS and YYEKEE (reference sequence). This chain's CDR3 is CASSEGLAANTGELFF. The CDR3, as DNA: TGTGCCAGCAGCGAAGGACTAGCCGCAAACACCGGGGAGCTGTTTTTT.

The chain links TRBV4-1 to TRBJ1-1; D is unclear. V was pared by 4 bases and J by 4 bases, with 22 bases between. From germline, CDR1 is MGHRA and CDR2 YSYEKL. This CDR3 has 17 residues. As DNA, the CDR3 is TGCGCCAGCAGCCCCCGGTCGGTTTTCGGTCCGGGCACTGAAGCTTTCTTT. It translates to CASSPRSVFGPGTEAFF.

V gene TRBV5-6 combines with J gene TRBJ2-2; D uncertain. The CDR3 spans 12 residues. Germline V gene lookup returns CDR1 SGHDT and CDR2 YYEEEE. Trimming stripped 2 bases from V and 5 bases from J, with 4 bases between. Written as DNA, the CDR3 is TGTGCCAGCAGCTTCGGGACCGGGGAGCTGTTTTTT. Encoded protein: CASSFGTGELFF.

The chain carries TRBV6-1 and TRBJ2-7; 9 bases are a match to TRBD1. The germline CDR1 and CDR2 sequences are MNHNS and SASEGT. This CDR3 spans 16 amino acids. V was clipped by 1 base and J by 3 bases; unmatched bases: 7. For the CDR3, the DNA is TGTGCCAGCAGTGAAGTAGACACGACAGGGGGCTACGAGCAGTACTTC. Amino acids: CASSEVDTTGGYEQYF.

The gene calls are TRBV6-1 and TRBJ2-3; 10 bases line up with TRBD2. The V gene end was trimmed by 4 bases and the J gene end by 0 bases; junction bases not matched to a gene: 4. CDR1 and CDR2 (germline): MNHNS, SASEGT. The CDR3 covers 16 residues. In nucleotides, the CDR3 is TGTGCCAGCAGTGCAACGACTAGCGGGAGCACAGATACGCAGTATTTT. As protein: CASSATTSGSTDTQYF.

CDR3 amino acids: CASRHTGGSTEAFF. The CDR3 DNA reads as TGCGCCAGCAGACATACAGGGGGAAGCACTGAAGCTTTCTTT. The rearrangement joins TRBV4-3 to TRBJ1-1, with 8 positions matching TRBD1. The CDR3 totals 14 residues. V dropped 6 bases and J dropped 4; count of bases not matched to a gene: 7. CDR1 and CDR2 (germline): LGHNA, YSLEER.